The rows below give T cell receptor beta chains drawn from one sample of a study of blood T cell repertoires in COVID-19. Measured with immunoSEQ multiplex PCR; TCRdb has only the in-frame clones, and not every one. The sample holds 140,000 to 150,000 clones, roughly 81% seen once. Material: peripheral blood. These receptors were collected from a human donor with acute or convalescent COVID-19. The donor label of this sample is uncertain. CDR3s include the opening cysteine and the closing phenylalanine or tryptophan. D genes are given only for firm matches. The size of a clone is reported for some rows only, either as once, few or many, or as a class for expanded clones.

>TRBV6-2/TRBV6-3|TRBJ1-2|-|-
TGTGCCAGCAGTTTTACCGGGGGACGGATCTATGGCTACACCTTC
CASSFTGGRIYGYTF
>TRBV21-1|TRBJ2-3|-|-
TGTGCCAGCAGCAAAGGGAAGAAGGGACTAGCGGCGGGGGAGGTGGCTAGCACAGATACGCAGTATTTT
CASSKGKKGLAAGEVASTDTQYF
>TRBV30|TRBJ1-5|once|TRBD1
TGTGCCCTAGGACTGACAGGGAGCAATCAGCCCCAGCATTTT
CALGLTGSNQPQHF
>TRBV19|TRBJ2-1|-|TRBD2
TGTGCCAGTAGTATAGCCTCTCGTAGCGGGGGGTCCAATGAGCAGTTCTTC
CASSIASRSGGSNEQFF
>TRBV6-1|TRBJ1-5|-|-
TGTGCCAGCAGTGAAACATATTACAATCAGCCCCAGCATTTT
CASSETYYNQPQHF
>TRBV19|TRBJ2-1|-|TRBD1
TGTGCCAGTAGTACCCGGGGACAGGGTTTCGATGAGCAGTTCTTC
CASSTRGQGFDEQFF
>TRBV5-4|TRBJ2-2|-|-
TGTGCCAGCAGCGAGAACCCTCGCAGCGCGAACACCGGGGAGCTGTTTTTT
CASSENPRSANTGELFF
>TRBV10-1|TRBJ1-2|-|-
TGCGCCAGCTGGCCGCTGGGGCCTCAACTAATCTACACCTTC
CASWPLGPQLIYTF
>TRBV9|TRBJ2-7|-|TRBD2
TGTGCCAGCAGCGACGGACTAGCGGCCGAGCAGTACTTC
CASSDGLAAEQYF
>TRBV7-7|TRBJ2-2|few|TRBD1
TGTGCTACCTACACAGGGGCGGGCACCGGGGAGCTGTTTTTT
CATYTGAGTGELFF
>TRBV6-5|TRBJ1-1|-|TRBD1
TGTGCCAGCAGTTCAACAATAACAGGGGGCACTGAAGCTTTCTTT
CASSSTITGGTEAFF
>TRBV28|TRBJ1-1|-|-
TGTGCCAGCACCCTTGGAGGGGACACTGAAGCTTTCTTT
CASTLGGDTEAFF
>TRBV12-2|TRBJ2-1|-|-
TGTGCAAGTCGCAGCGGGACGAAGGGGGTTGGGCAGTTCTTC
CASRSGTKGVGQFF
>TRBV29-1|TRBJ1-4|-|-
TGCAGCGTTGATGGGGGCGATCCAAGTGAAAAACTGTTTTTT
CSVDGGDPSEKLFF
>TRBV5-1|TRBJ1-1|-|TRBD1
TGCGCCAGCAGCGACAGGGGCCTGAACACTGAAGCTTTCTTT
CASSDRGLNTEAFF
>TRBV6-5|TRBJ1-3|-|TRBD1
TGTGCCAGCAGTTCCCGACAGGGCGGTGGAAACACCATATATTTT
CASSSRQGGGNTIYF
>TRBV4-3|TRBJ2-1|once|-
TGCGCCAGCAGCCAAGGGTTAAACAGCTACAATGAGCAGTTCTTC
CASSQGLNSYNEQFF
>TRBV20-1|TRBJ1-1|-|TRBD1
TGCAGTGCTAGTTCCCAGGGGGCAACTGAAGCTTTCTTT
CSASSQGATEAFF
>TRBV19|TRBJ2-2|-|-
TGTGCCAGTAGTATCGCCAGGGATTTCACCGGGGAGCTGTTTTTT
CASSIARDFTGELFF
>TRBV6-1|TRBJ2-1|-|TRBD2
TGTGCCAGCAGTGACAAGGCTAGGACTAGCGGGAGGAGTAATGAGCAGTTCTTC
CASSDKARTSGRSNEQFF
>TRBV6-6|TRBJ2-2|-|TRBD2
TGTGCCAGCAGCCTGACTAGCGGGCTCACCGGGGAGCTGTTTTTT
CASSLTSGLTGELFF
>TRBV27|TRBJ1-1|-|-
TGTGCCAGCAGTTTAGGGGCTTGGGGCGGTGAAGCTTTCTTT
CASSLGAWGGEAFF
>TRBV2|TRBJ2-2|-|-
TGTGCCAGCAGAGGACTCGACACCGGGGAGCTGTTTTTT
CASRGLDTGELFF
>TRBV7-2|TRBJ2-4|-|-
TGTGCCAGCCTCCCCTACAGTGGGAACATTCAGTACTTC
CASLPYSGNIQYF
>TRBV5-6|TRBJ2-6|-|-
TGTGCCAGCAGCTTGCAGGGGTTTGAGGGGGCCAACGTCCTGACTTTC
CASSLQGFEGANVLTF